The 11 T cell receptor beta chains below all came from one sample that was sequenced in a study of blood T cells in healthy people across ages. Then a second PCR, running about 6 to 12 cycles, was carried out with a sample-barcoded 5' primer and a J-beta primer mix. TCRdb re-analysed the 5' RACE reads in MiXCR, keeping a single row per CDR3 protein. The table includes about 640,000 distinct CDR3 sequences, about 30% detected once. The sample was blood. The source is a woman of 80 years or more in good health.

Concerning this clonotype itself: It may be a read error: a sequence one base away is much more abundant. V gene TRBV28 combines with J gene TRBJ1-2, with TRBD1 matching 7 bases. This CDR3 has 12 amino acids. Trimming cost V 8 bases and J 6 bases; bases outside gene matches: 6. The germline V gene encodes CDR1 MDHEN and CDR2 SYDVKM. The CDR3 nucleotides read TGTGCCAGCTTAGGGGACAGTGATGGCTACACCTTC. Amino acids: CASLGDSDGYTF.

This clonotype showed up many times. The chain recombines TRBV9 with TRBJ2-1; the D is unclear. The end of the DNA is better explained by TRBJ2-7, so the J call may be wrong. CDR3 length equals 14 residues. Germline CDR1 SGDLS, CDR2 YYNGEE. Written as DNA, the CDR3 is TGTGCCAGCCAACCCCTTACCTCCTACAATGAGCAGTACTTC. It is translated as CASQPLTSYNEQYF.

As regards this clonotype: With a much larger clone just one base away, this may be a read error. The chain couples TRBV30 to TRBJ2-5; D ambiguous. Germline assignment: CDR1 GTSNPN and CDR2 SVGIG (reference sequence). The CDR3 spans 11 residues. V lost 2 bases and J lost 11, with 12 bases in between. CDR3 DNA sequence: TGTGCCTGGAGTCGGTACCTTGAGCAGTACTTC. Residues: CAWSRYLEQYF.

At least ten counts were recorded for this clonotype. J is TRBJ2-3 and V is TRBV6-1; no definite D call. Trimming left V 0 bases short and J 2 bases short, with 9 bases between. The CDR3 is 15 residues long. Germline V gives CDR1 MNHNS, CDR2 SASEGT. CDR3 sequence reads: CASSEAGAITDTQYF. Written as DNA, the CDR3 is TGTGCCAGCAGTGAAGCCGGCGCGATCACAGATACGCAGTATTTT.

This CDR3 reads CASRPGQKVYGYTF. The CDR3 region has the DNA TGTGCCAGCAGACCCGGACAGAAAGTCTATGGCTACACCTTC. The chain has TRBV6-6 and TRBJ1-2, with a tentative D call TRBD1 (6 bases). With 6 bases removed from V and 4 bases from J, the gap between germline ends came to 15 bases. This CDR3 is 14 amino acids long. CDR1 and CDR2 from the germline V gene are MNHNY and SVGAGI (reference sequence).

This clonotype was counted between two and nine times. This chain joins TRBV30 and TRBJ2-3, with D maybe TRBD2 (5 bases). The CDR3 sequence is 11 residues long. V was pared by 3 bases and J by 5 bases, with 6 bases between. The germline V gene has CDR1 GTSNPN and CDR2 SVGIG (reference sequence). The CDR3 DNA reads TGTGCCTGGAGCGGGGAAGATACGCAGTATTTT. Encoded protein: CAWSGEDTQYF.

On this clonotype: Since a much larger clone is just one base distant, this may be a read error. In DNA form, the CDR3 reads TGTGCCAGCAGGGGGGCAATCATTGGGGCCAACGTCCCGACTTTC. Its translation: CASRGAIIGANVPTF. The J gene is TRBJ2-6, the V gene TRBV6-5; D is perhaps TRBD1 (6 bases). The CDR3 is 15 residues long. The germline gives CDR1 MNHEY, CDR2 SVGAGI.

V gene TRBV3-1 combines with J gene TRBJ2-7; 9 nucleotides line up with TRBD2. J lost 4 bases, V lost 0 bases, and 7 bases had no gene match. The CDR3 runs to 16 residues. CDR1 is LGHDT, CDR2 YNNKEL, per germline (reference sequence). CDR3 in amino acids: CASSQDIAGGRYEQYF. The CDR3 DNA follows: TGTGCCAGCAGCCAAGATATCGCGGGGGGGCGGTACGAGCAGTACTTC.

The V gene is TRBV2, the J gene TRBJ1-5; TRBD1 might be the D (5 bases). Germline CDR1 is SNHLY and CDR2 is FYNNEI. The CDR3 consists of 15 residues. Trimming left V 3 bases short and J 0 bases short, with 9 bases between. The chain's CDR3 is CASSDGTLSNQPQHF. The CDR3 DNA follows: TGTGCCAGCAGTGACGGGACCCTTAGCAATCAGCCCCAGCATTTT. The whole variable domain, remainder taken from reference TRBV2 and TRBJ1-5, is EPEVTQTPSHQVTQMGQEVILRCVPISNHLYFYWYRQILGQKVEFLVSFYNNEISEKSEIFDDQFSVERPDGSNFTLKIRSTKLEDSAMYFCASSDGTLSNQPQHFGDGTRLSIL.

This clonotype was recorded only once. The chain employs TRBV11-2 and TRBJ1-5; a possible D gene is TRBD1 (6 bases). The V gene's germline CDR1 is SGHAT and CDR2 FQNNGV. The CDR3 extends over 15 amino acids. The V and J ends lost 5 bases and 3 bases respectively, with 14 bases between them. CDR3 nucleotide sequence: TGTGCCAGCAGCCCCGGGGGCAGGGACAATCAGCCCCAGCATTTT. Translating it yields CASSPGGRDNQPQHF. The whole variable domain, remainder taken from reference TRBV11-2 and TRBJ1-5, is EAGVAQSPRYKIIEKRQSVAFWCNPISGHATLYWYQQILGQGPKLLIQFQNNGVVDDSQLPKDRFSAERLKGVDSTLKIQPAKLEDSAVYLCASSPGGRDNQPQHFGDGTRLSIL.

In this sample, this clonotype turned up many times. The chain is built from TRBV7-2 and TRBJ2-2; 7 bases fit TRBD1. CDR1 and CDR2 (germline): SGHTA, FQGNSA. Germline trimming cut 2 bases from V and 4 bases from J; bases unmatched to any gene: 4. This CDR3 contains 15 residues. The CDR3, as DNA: TGTGCCAGCAGCTTAAATTCAGGGGGCACCGGGGAGCTGTTTTTT. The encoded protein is CASSLNSGGTGELFF.